This is a list of T cell receptor beta chains from one sample in a study of post-analysis software for immune sequencing data. Each CDR3 protein is one row after TCRdb ran MiXCR on the PCR reads. The repertoire includes 800,000 to 950,000 distinct CDR3 sequences, about 53% of them detected once, and approximately 4.3% sits in the top ten. Material for sequencing was blood. These receptor sequences come from a girl under 18 with multiple sclerosis. Both conserved end residues are part of each CDR3. The D gene is left open where the match is weak. Only part of the rows carry a size: once, few, many, or a class if the clone is expanded.

j_call d_call clone_size v_call cdr3_length cdr3_nt cdr3_aa
TRBJ2-1 TRBD2 few TRBV6-6 15 TGTGCCAGCAGTGTGACTAGCGGAAATTACAATGAGCAGTTCTTC CASSVTSGNYNEQFF
TRBJ1-2 - - TRBV29-1 12 TGCAGCGTTCCCACAGTGAACTATGGCTACACCTTC CSVPTVNYGYTF
TRBJ2-3 - - TRBV12-3/TRBV12-4 12 TGTGCCAGCAGTTTTTTATCGGATACGCAGTATTTT CASSFLSDTQYF
TRBJ2-3 - few TRBV12-5 15 TGTGCTAGTGCCTCAAGGGGACTGACAACAGATACGCAGTATTTT CASASRGLTTDTQYF
TRBJ2-7 TRBD2 - TRBV20-1 16 TGCAGTGCTAGAGATCTAACTAGCGGGACGCGCGACGAGCAGTACTTC CSARDLTSGTRDEQYF
TRBJ2-7 TRBD1 few TRBV5-1 15 TGCGCCAGCAGCTTCCCGGGACAGGGAGGAAGCGAGCAGTACTTC CASSFPGQGGSEQYF
TRBJ2-1 TRBD2 - TRBV5-5 18 TGTGCCAGCAGCTTGGGGAGGCCGAGGACTAGCGGGAGAAATGAGCAGTTCTTC CASSLGRPRTSGRNEQFF
TRBJ2-1 TRBD1 - TRBV5-1 16 TGCGCCAGCAGCTTTGGCCCGGACAGGGGCTACAATGAGCAGTTCTTC CASSFGPDRGYNEQFF
TRBJ2-5 - - TRBV20-1 14 TGCAGTGCTAGCCAAGAACCCCATGGGGAGACCCAGTACTTC CSASQEPHGETQYF
TRBJ2-5 - - TRBV29-1 13 TGCAGCGTTGGAGGGAGGCAGGGCACGGCCCAGTACTTC CSVGGRQGTAQYF
TRBJ2-5 - - TRBV10-1 16 TGCGCCAGCAGTGAGGGGTTCATCGGGAGACGGGAGACCCAGTACTTC CASSEGFIGRRETQYF
TRBJ2-7 TRBD2 few TRBV5-1 14 TGCGCCAGTAGCGGGGGGACAGGAGCCTACGAGCAGTACTTC CASSGGTGAYEQYF
TRBJ1-2 - few TRBV29-1 12 TGCAGCGTTGGAACAGTTACCTATGGCTATACCTTC CSVGTVTYGYTF
TRBJ2-7 TRBD2 - TRBV5-4 17 TGTGCCAGCAGTCCTACTAGCGGGGGTCCTTATTCCTACGAGCAGTACTTC CASSPTSGGPYSYEQYF
TRBJ2-5 - - TRBV6-5 16 TGTGCCAGCAGTCCCTCGGGCCCACTAGGATTGGAGACCCAGTACTTC CASSPSGPLGLETQYF
TRBJ1-1 - once TRBV6-1 16 TGTGCCAGCAGTGAAGCGTCGGGAAGGGTCAGCACTGAAGCTTTCTTT CASSEASGRVSTEAFF
TRBJ1-2 - once TRBV28 13 TGTGCCAGCAGCTCCGGGACCCCCTATGGCTACACCTTC CASSSGTPYGYTF
TRBJ2-3 TRBD1 - TRBV10-3 15 TGTGCCATCAGTGAGGGACAGGGGGTTTCAGATACGCAGTATTTT CAISEGQGVSDTQYF
TRBJ2-6 - few TRBV7-2 17 TGTGCCAGCAGCTTAGTGGCAGGGAACTCTGGGGCCAACGTCCTGACTTTC CASSLVAGNSGANVLTF
TRBJ1-2 - few TRBV29-1 13 TGCAGCGTTGTGGGGGGACTTGACTATGGCTACACCTTC CSVVGGLDYGYTF
TRBJ1-1 TRBD1 - TRBV2 13 TGTGCCAGCAGCAGGGGGCTTGGGGCTGAAGCTTTCTTT CASSRGLGAEAFF
TRBJ2-3 - - TRBV9 13 TGTGCCAGCAGCGTAACCCGGGGAGATACGCAGTATTTT CASSVTRGDTQYF
TRBJ1-1 - once TRBV28 10 TGTGCCAGCAGTACCTCTGAAGCTTTCTTT CASSTSEAFF
TRBJ2-6 - once TRBV5-1 16 TGCGCCAGCAGCTTGATCGCTCTCTCTGGGGCCAACGTCCTGACTTTC CASSLIALSGANVLTF
TRBJ1-1 - - TRBV29-1 13 TGCAGCGTTGTTAGGCAGTTGAACACTGAAGCTTTCTTT CSVVRQLNTEAFF
TRBJ2-1 TRBD2 few TRBV10-3 16 TGTGCCATCAGTGAGTTACGGACTAGCCCCGGCAATGAGCAGTTCTTC CAISELRTSPGNEQFF
TRBJ2-1 - once TRBV7-3 13 TGTGCCAGCAGCTCTCGAGGGGAGAGTGAGCAGTTCTTC CASSSRGESEQFF
TRBJ2-7 - - TRBV29-1 14 TGCAGCGTTGAGTCTTGGGAGGGGGCTTACGAGCAGTACTTC CSVESWEGAYEQYF
TRBJ2-7 TRBD1 - TRBV5-1 14 TGCGCCAGCAGCTTTATGACAGGGCTATACGAGCAGTACTTC CASSFMTGLYEQYF
TRBJ2-7 - few TRBV29-1 14 TGCAGCGTTGCCCGAAGACAGGCCTCGAGGGAGCAGTACTTC CSVARRQASREQYF
TRBJ2-1 - - TRBV10-3 14 TGTGCCATCAGTGGGGGACGCGACAACAATGAGCAGTTCTTC CAISGGRDNNEQFF
TRBJ2-1 TRBD2 - TRBV20-1 15 TGCAGTGCTAGGGAACTAGCGGGGGGGTACAATGAGCAGTTCTTC CSARELAGGYNEQFF
TRBJ1-5 TRBD1 once TRBV30 15 TGTGCCTGGAGTCTCGGGACAGGGGGCGGGCAGCCCCAGCATTTT CAWSLGTGGGQPQHF
TRBJ2-5 - - TRBV29-1 14 TGCAGCGTTGATGTACGGGGTTCTTGGGAGACCCAGTACTTC CSVDVRGSWETQYF
TRBJ2-1 - - TRBV5-1 15 TGCGCCAGCAGCCCAAGGAGATTCGAATACAATGAGCAGTTCTTC CASSPRRFEYNEQFF
TRBJ2-6 - - TRBV29-1 14 TGCAGCGTTGAGTGGCCAGCTGGGGCCAACGTCCTGACTTTC CSVEWPAGANVLTF
TRBJ1-4 - - TRBV18 15 TGTGCCAGCTCACCACCAGGGACACCCGGAGGGAAACTGTTTTTT CASSPPGTPGGKLFF
TRBJ2-1 TRBD2 - TRBV7-8 15 TGTGCCAGCAACCCACGGCGGGGGTCGGACAATGAGCAGTTCTTC CASNPRRGSDNEQFF
TRBJ2-1 - - TRBV27 14 TGTGCCAGCAGTTTCTCGGGAACCGAGGGTGAGCAGTTCTTC CASSFSGTEGEQFF
TRBJ2-7 TRBD1 - TRBV6-5 18 TGTGCCAGCAGTTACTTGGGACAGGGGGCGCGAGTCCACTACGAGCAGTACTTC CASSYLGQGARVHYEQYF
TRBJ2-7 TRBD2 - TRBV5-1 16 TGCGCCAGCAGCCTAGGACTAGCTTCGGTTCTGTACGAGCAGTACTTC CASSLGLASVLYEQYF
TRBJ2-1 - - TRBV20-1 14 TGCAGTGCCCGAGGAGGTGCCTACTACAATGAGCAGTTCTTC CSARGGAYYNEQFF
TRBJ1-6 - - TRBV20-1 14 TGCAGTGCTAGAGAGAGAAAGGCCCGGTACCCCCTCCACTTT CSARERKARYPLHF
TRBJ2-7 TRBD1 - TRBV7-2 16 TGTGCCAGCAGCTTAAGGGGACAGCCGAATTCCTACGAGCAGTACTTC CASSLRGQPNSYEQYF
TRBJ2-7 - once TRBV28 14 TGTGCCAGCCTAGGGCGGACGGAATCCTACGAGCAGTACTTC CASLGRTESYEQYF
TRBJ1-1 - - TRBV10-3 13 TGTGCCATCAGTGAAGCAGCCAACACTGAAGCTTTCTTT CAISEAANTEAFF
TRBJ2-4 - - TRBV9 15 TGTGCCAGCAGCCCCCCGGGAGTAGCCAAAAACATTCAGTACTTC CASSPPGVAKNIQYF
TRBJ2-1 TRBD2 - TRBV20-1 14 TGCAGTGCTAGTCGCGGGAGCATCTACAATGAGCAGTTCTTC CSASRGSIYNEQFF
TRBJ1-1 TRBD1 once TRBV29-1 13 TGCAGCGTTGCGGACAGGGCGAACACTGAAGCTTTCTTT CSVADRANTEAFF
TRBJ1-2 - - TRBV6-1 14 TGTGCCAGCAGTGAAGCGGTCCCTAACTATGGCTACACCTTC CASSEAVPNYGYTF
TRBJ2-3 - few TRBV29-1 14 TGCAGCATACACGGGGCAGGGCTCACAGATACGCAGTATTTT CSIHGAGLTDTQYF
TRBJ2-5 TRBD1 - TRBV20-1 11 TGCAGTACAGGGGACCTCGGGACCCAGTACTTC CSTGDLGTQYF
TRBJ2-7 - few TRBV7-6 15 TGTGCCAGCAGCTTAGCGATTGGGGGAGGAAGCGAGCAGTACTTC CASSLAIGGGSEQYF
TRBJ2-5 - - TRBV13 14 TGTGCCAGCAGCATTCGGGGGACGTCAGGGACCCAGTACTTC CASSIRGTSGTQYF
TRBJ1-5 TRBD1 - TRBV5-1 24 TGCGCCAGCACCCTGCCAAAACCCGGGACAGGCTGGGGCAAGTGGAGGGCCAGTGGGAAGCCCCAGCATTTT CASTLPKPGTGWGKWRASGKPQHF
TRBJ2-1 TRBD1 - TRBV11-1 14 TGTGCCAGCAGCTTTCGGGACAGAAGGAATGAGCAGTTCTTC CASSFRDRRNEQFF
TRBJ2-7 TRBD1 - TRBV29-1 14 TGCAGCGTCCCCCCCGAGGCAGGGGGCCACGAGCAGTACTTC CSVPPEAGGHEQYF